A single sample gave rise to the 5 T cell receptor beta chains below, sequenced in a study of cytomegalovirus exposure and HLA in healthy donors. In the PCR, 60 Vbeta and 13 Jbeta primers were used. Assay: immunoSEQ multiplex PCR; the TCRdb copy retains only in-frame clones and omits some. The table lists some 80,000 clones, about 80% of them singletons. Sequenced input: PBMCs. These TCRs come from a man in his forties in good health and CMV-seronegative.

J is TRBJ2-2 and V is TRBV6-4, with D perhaps matching TRBD1 (6 bases). V was pared by 5 bases and J by 5 bases, with 12 bases between. In germline, CDR1 is MRHNA, CDR2 SNTAGT. This CDR3 comprises 14 residues. CDR3: CASSPQGETGELFF. The CDR3 bases are TGTGCCAGCAGTCCACAGGGAGAGACCGGGGAGCTGTTTTTT.

This clone appeared once. The V call is TRBV6-5, the J call TRBJ1-2; 7 nucleotides agree with TRBD1. V lost 3 bases to trimming and J lost 5 bases; unmatched junction nucleotides: 12. Germline CDR1 reads MNHEY; CDR2 reads SVGAGI. The CDR3 runs 16 residues. CDR3 in amino acids: CASSYTGTAVSYGYTF. CDR3 coding DNA: TGTGCCAGCAGTTATACCGGGACAGCGGTTTCATATGGCTACACCTTC.

This chain links TRBV15 with TRBJ2-1, with 7 bases that match TRBD1. With 1 base clipped from V and 7 bases from J, the junction kept 4 bases outside the gene matches. The CDR3 contains 14 residues. Per germline, CDR1 LNHNV and CDR2 YYDKDF (reference sequence). The CDR3 DNA reads TGTGCCACCAGCAGAGCTGACAGGGCTAATGAGCAGTTCTTC. Protein sequence: CATSRADRANEQFF. Full variable domain (missing parts from reference TRBV15 and TRBJ2-1): DAMVIQNPRYQVTQFGKPVTLSCSQTLNHNVMYWYQQKSSQAPKLLFHYYDKDFNNEADTPDNFQSRRPNTSFCFLDIRSPGLGDTAMYLCATSRADRANEQFFGPGTRLTVL.

V is TRBV4-3 and J is TRBJ2-7; D is unclear. Germline loops: CDR1 LGHNA, CDR2 YSLEER. The V end lost 0 bases, the J end lost 4 bases, and 13 bases lay between the germline ends. The CDR3 length is 15 residues. The CDR3 nucleotides are TGCGCCAGCAGCCAAGATCCTACCGATTTATACGAGCAGTACTTC. Translating it yields CASSQDPTDLYEQYF.

In its sample, this clone was seen a few times. For the CDR3, the DNA is TGTGCCAGCAGCTTAGCCATAAAGGATTTACACAAATCCCGGGGTGAAGCTTTCTTT. Translated: CASSLAIKDLHKSRGEAFF. V usage is TRBV11-2 and J usage is TRBJ1-1; D not certain. The CDR3 covers 19 residues. Per the germline V gene, CDR1 is SGHAT and CDR2 is FQNNGV. V gave up 1 base and J gave up 7 bases, with 28 bases separating them.